This T cell receptor beta chain is drawn from a study of blood T cell repertoires in COVID-19. The wider study: Samples representing acute and convalescent COVID-19 were sourced from the United States, Italy and Spain. PBMCs, B-cell-depleted T cells, or T cells were the source of the cDNA or gDNA that made up the material.

The CDR3 has 13 residues. The V gene lost 2 bases and the J gene lost 4 bases, with 5 bases spanning the gap. The germline CDR1 and CDR2 sequences are MGHRA and YSYEKL. Original data processing: Reference gene primers were amplified, and this amplification served to estimate nucleated cell counts. Method: immunoSEQ multiplex PCR; TCRdb's copy keeps in-frame clones and lacks some. Clone size and V and J calls were adopted from that table, with D and trimming inferred from the DNA. This table holds some 110,000 clones, 65% to 80% found once. The source material was peripheral blood. The sequence was obtained from a man aged 70 or older with acute or convalescent COVID-19. The chain has TRBV4-1 and TRBJ2-2; D call uncertain. The CDR3 protein is CASSQHSTGELFF. DNA of the CDR3: TGCGCCAGCAGCCAACATAGCACCGGGGAGCTGTTTTTT.